These 29 T cell receptor beta chains originate from one sample sequenced in a study of graft-versus-host responses after intestinal transplantation. Assay: immunoSEQ multiplex PCR; the TCRdb copy retains only in-frame clones and omits some. Among 85,000 to 100,000 clones, more than 75% were seen once, and the ten largest hold approximately 1.5%. This sample comprised PBMCs, obtained 255 days after intestinal transplant. The receptors derive from a human patient who received an intestinal transplant, so some T cells may come from the graft donor.

The V gene is TRBV19, the J gene TRBJ1-5, with TRBD1 as a possible D gene (5 bases). Trimming pared 6 bases from V and 0 bases from J, leaving 6 bases between. This CDR3 comprises 13 residues. Germline-derived CDR1 and CDR2 are LNHDA and SQIVND (reference sequence). The CDR3 protein is CASSGHSNQPQHF. DNA for the CDR3: TGTGCCAGTAGCGGACATAGCAATCAGCCCCAGCATTTT.

The count of this clone is one. The chain links TRBV6-1 to TRBJ1-6, with 9 bases that match TRBD1. Germline V gene data show CDR1 as MNHNS and CDR2 as SASEGT. Trimming took 8 bases from V and 1 from J; bases not matched to a gene: 3. CDR3 length: 15 amino acids. As DNA, the CDR3 is TGTGCCAGCCGACAGGGGGAGTCCTATAATTCACCCCTCCACTTT. It specifies CASRQGESYNSPLHF.

The rearrangement links TRBV6-1 to TRBJ1-2; D is unresolved. The germline V gene encodes CDR1 MNHNS and CDR2 SASEGT. This CDR3 is 13 amino acids long. V lost 11 bases, J lost 3 bases, and 16 bases lay in between. The DNA of the CDR3 is TGTGCCGGTAGTGGGGAATTATACTATGGCTACACCTTC. This translates into CAGSGELYYGYTF.

The chain is built from TRBV5-1 and TRBJ2-2, with D perhaps TRBD2 (6 bases). CDR1 is SGHRS and CDR2 is YFSETQ in the germline V gene. The CDR3 runs 15 residues. Trimming removed 0 bases at V and 6 bases at J, with 12 bases between. The CDR3 reads CASSLAGGSPGELFF. CDR3 nucleotide sequence: TGCGCCAGCAGCTTGGCCGGGGGAAGTCCCGGGGAGCTGTTTTTT.

This chain links TRBV29-1 with TRBJ2-2; D ambiguous. Trimming removed 0 bases from V and 3 bases from J, with 5 bases in between. This CDR3 has 13 amino acids. Germline V gene data show CDR1 as SQVTM and CDR2 as ANQGSEA. CDR3 DNA sequence: TGCAGCGTTGAAGAGGAAGACACCGGGGAGCTGTTTTTT. Protein: CSVEEEDTGELFF.

The CDR3 DNA is TGCAGCGTTGAAGATGGGACCCAGCCCCAGCATTTT. This codes for CSVEDGTQPQHF. This chain links TRBV29-1 with TRBJ1-5; D perhaps matches TRBD1 (5 bases). The germline V gene encodes CDR1 SQVTM and CDR2 ANQGSEA. V was cut by 0 bases and J by 7 bases, with 7 bases left in between. This CDR3 comprises 12 residues. The full variable domain, its missing parts supplied by reference TRBV29-1 and TRBJ1-5, is SAVISQKPSRDICQRGTSLTIQCQVDSQVTMMFWYRQQPGQSLTLIATANQGSEATYESGFVIDKFPISRPNLTFSTLTVSNMSPEDSSIYLCSVEDGTQPQHFGDGTRLSIL.

DNA of the CDR3: TGTGCCAGCTCACCAGGAGGGTGGAACTCCTACGAGCAGTACGTC. Translation: CASSPGGWNSYEQYV. The rearrangement links TRBV18 to TRBJ2-7; D perhaps matches TRBD2 (6 bases). The ends were cut back, 2 bases at V and 0 bases at J, with 11 bases in the middle. CDR1 is KGHSH and CDR2 is LQKENI in the germline V gene. This CDR3 is 15 amino acids long.

The gene calls are TRBV4-1 and TRBJ2-1; 10 positions match TRBD2. Germline CDR1 is MGHRA and CDR2 is YSYEKL. The CDR3 contains 15 residues. The V and J ends lost 1 base and 6 bases, in that order; junction bases with no gene match: 3. The CDR3 loop reads CASSQVAGGGNEQFF. CDR3 DNA sequence: TGCGCCAGCAGCCAAGTAGCGGGAGGAGGCAATGAGCAGTTCTTC.

V usage is TRBV6-1 and J usage is TRBJ1-2; 9 nucleotides align to TRBD1. Germline CDR1 and CDR2: MNHNS and SASEGT. The trim removed 2 bases at V and 3 bases at J, leaving 1 base unmatched. The CDR3 extends over 14 amino acids. In nucleotides, the CDR3 is TGTGCCAGCAGTGAAAGGACAGGGGACTATGGCTACACCTTC. Translated, it gives CASSERTGDYGYTF.

This clone has more than one count but fewer than ten. The gene calls are TRBV6-5 and TRBJ2-3; possible D gene TRBD2, 6 bases. The CDR3 extends over 14 amino acids. The V end was cut by 5 bases, the J end by 0 bases, with 9 bases between. Per the germline V gene, CDR1 is MNHEY and CDR2 is SVGAGI. Here the CDR3 DNA reads TGTGCCAGCAGTCCGGGACTCAGCACAGATACGCAGTATTTT. It yields the protein CASSPGLSTDTQYF.

This chain joins TRBV4-1 and TRBJ2-5, with D uncertain. V shed 4 bases and J shed 0 bases, with 12 bases lying between them. The germline gives CDR1 MGHRA, CDR2 YSYEKL. The CDR3 has 15 amino acids. The CDR3 reads CASSREYRNQETQYF. CDR3 nucleotides: TGCGCCAGCAGCCGAGAATACCGGAACCAAGAGACCCAGTACTTC.

On this clone: The sample carries other DNA sequences with the same CDR3. The chain has TRBV5-1 and TRBJ2-7; TRBD1 matches at 9 bases. The CDR3 runs to 14 residues. CDR1 is SGHRS, CDR2 YFSETQ, per germline. With V trimmed by 4 bases and J by 2 bases, 4 bases remained unmatched. CDR3 nucleotides: TGCGCCAGCAGCCTCAGACAGGGGGCCTACGAGCAGTACTTC. Encoded protein: CASSLRQGAYEQYF.

This clone was seen a handful of times. This sequence joins TRBV4-3 and TRBJ1-2, with unresolved D. Germline values: CDR1 LGHNA, CDR2 YSLEER. V lost 0 bases to trimming and J lost 4 bases, with 9 bases between them. This CDR3 is 14 amino acids long. CDR3 nucleotides: TGCGCCAGCAGCCAAGATTCAACCTCCTATGGCTACACCTTC. Translated, it gives CASSQDSTSYGYTF.

The J gene is TRBJ1-1, the V gene TRBV5-4; D is possibly TRBD1 (5 bases). V lost 4 bases, J lost 6 bases, and 19 bases lay in between. Germline V lookup: CDR1 SGHNT, CDR2 YYREEE (reference sequence). CDR3 length: 15 residues. This CDR3 reads CASSAPGPQAPEAFF. DNA of the CDR3: TGTGCCAGCAGCGCTCCGGGACCCCAAGCCCCTGAAGCTTTCTTT.

The CDR3 nucleotides read TGTGCCAGCAGCCTCGACTTAGAGGGGGCTCTATACGTC. It encodes CASSLDLEGALYV. The chain couples TRBV5-6 to TRBJ2-7; 7 positions match TRBD1. The CDR3 runs 13 residues. V lost 4 bases, J lost 13 bases, and 14 bases stayed unmatched. Germline V CDR1 and CDR2: SGHDT, YYEEEE.

In its sample, this clone was seen once. The rearrangement links TRBV19 to TRBJ2-5; D is unresolved. Trimming shortened V by 1 base and J by 5 bases, and 2 bases separated the two germline ends. This CDR3 is built from 11 residues. Germline V gene lookup returns CDR1 LNHDA and CDR2 SQIVND (reference sequence). DNA of the CDR3: TGTGCCAGTAGTATAGCGGAGACCCAGTACTTC. Encoded protein: CASSIAETQYF.

The chain uses TRBV19 and TRBJ2-1, with 7 bases matching TRBD1. The CDR3 has 15 residues. With 3 bases clipped from V and 2 bases from J, the junction kept 4 bases outside the gene matches. Germline V lookup: CDR1 LNHDA, CDR2 SQIVND (reference sequence). Here the CDR3 reads CASSILGQPYNEQFF. For the CDR3, the DNA is TGTGCCAGTAGTATCCTGGGACAGCCCTACAATGAGCAGTTCTTC. The full variable domain, rest sourced from reference TRBV19 and TRBJ2-1, is DGGITQSPKYLFRKEGQNVTLSCEQNLNHDAMYWYRQDPGQGLRLIYYSQIVNDFQKGDIAEGYSVSREKKESFPLTVTSAQKNPTAFYLCASSILGQPYNEQFFGPGTRLTVL.

The chain joins TRBV6-1 to TRBJ2-7; D is possibly TRBD1 (6 bases). The CDR3 covers 14 residues. Germline V gives CDR1 MNHNS, CDR2 SASEGT. V gave up 6 bases and J gave up 3 bases, with 15 bases separating them. The CDR3 DNA follows: TGTGCCAGCAGCCGATCCCGGACAGACTACGAGCAGTACGTC. Amino acid sequence: CASSRSRTDYEQYV.

The chain recombines TRBV7-2 with TRBJ2-3; the match to TRBD2 covers 11 bases. Looked up from germline, CDR1 is SGHTA and CDR2 is FQGNSA. V gave up 0 bases and J gave up 3 bases; unmatched junction bases: 8. The CDR3 totals 18 residues. CDR3 in DNA: TGTGCCAGCAGCTTAGCCCCAACTAGCGGGGGCAATACAGATACGCAGTATTTT. Translating it yields CASSLAPTSGGNTDTQYF.

The genes are TRBV5-4 and TRBJ2-5, with a tentative D call TRBD2 (7 bases). CDR1 and CDR2 from the germline V gene are SGHNT and YYREEE (reference sequence). The CDR3 covers 18 residues. Trimming stripped 4 bases from V and 1 base from J, with 23 bases between. Here the CDR3 reads CASSALGGADLFQETQYF. The CDR3, as DNA: TGTGCCAGCAGCGCGTTGGGGGGGGCAGACCTGTTCCAAGAGACCCAGTACTTC.

V is TRBV27 and J is TRBJ1-1; 7 bases line up with TRBD1. The CDR3 covers 14 residues. Per the germline V gene, CDR1 is MNHEY and CDR2 is SMNVEV (reference sequence). The junction had 11 bases not matched to a gene; V was cut back by 10 bases and J by 3 bases. This CDR3 is CATQDSGQHTEAFF. The CDR3, as DNA: TGTGCCACCCAAGATTCGGGACAGCACACTGAAGCTTTCTTT.

This chain links TRBV6-1 with TRBJ2-5; no firm D call. The CDR3 covers 14 residues. In germline, CDR1 is MNHNS, CDR2 SASEGT. Trimming took 7 bases from V and 1 from J, leaving 13 bases between them. The chain's CDR3 is CASKMVRTQETQYF. The CDR3 DNA sequence: TGTGCCAGCAAGATGGTCCGGACCCAAGAGACCCAGTACTTC.

The chain links TRBV9 to TRBJ2-6, with 13 nucleotides matching TRBD2. This CDR3 spans 18 amino acids. Germline V lookup: CDR1 SGDLS, CDR2 YYNGEE. With 4 bases clipped from V and 0 bases from J, the junction kept 4 bases outside the gene matches. This CDR3 reads CASSPRLAGGSGANVLTF. As DNA, the CDR3 is TGTGCCAGCAGCCCGAGACTAGCGGGAGGCTCTGGGGCCAACGTCCTGACTTTC.

The chain carries TRBV25-1 and TRBJ1-5; perhaps TRBD1 as D (6 bases). CDR3 size: 15 residues. CDR1 and CDR2 (germline): MGHDK, SYGVNS. Trimming cost V 8 bases and J 2 bases, with 16 bases left between them. The DNA of the CDR3 is TGTGCCAGCCCCCGGACAGCGAATGGCAATCAGCCCCAGCATTTT. It specifies CASPRTANGNQPQHF.

The chain has TRBV30 and TRBJ2-1; TRBD2 matches 11 bases. The V and J ends lost 5 bases and 7 bases, in that order; junction bases with no gene match: 7. The CDR3 runs to 14 residues. The germline V gene encodes CDR1 GTSNPN and CDR2 SVGIG (reference sequence). The CDR3 region has the DNA TGTGCCTGGGGGCTGACTAGCGGGGTAAATGAGCAGTTCTTC. Translated, it gives CAWGLTSGVNEQFF.

The sample holds a few counts of this clone. The V call is TRBV6-6, the J call TRBJ2-5; unclear D gene. Germline V lookup: CDR1 MNHNY, CDR2 SVGAGI (reference sequence). This CDR3 is built from 10 residues. The V end lost 6 bases, the J end lost 5 bases, and 4 bases lay between the germline ends. The CDR3 nucleotides read TGTGCCAGCAGCTCTGAGACCCAGTACTTC. Amino acid sequence: CASSSETQYF.

The chain is built from TRBV7-9 and TRBJ2-1, with D tentatively TRBD2 (5 bases). There are 15 residues in the CDR3. V was cut by 2 bases and J by 4 bases, with 12 bases left in between. Germline V CDR1 and CDR2: SEHNR, FQNEAQ (reference sequence). DNA for the CDR3: TGTGCCAGCAGCTTACGGGGAACCGGATACAATGAGCAGTTCTTC. It is translated as CASSLRGTGYNEQFF.

The rearrangement joins TRBV6-1 to TRBJ1-2; 7 nucleotides line up with TRBD1. The germline CDR1 and CDR2 sequences are MNHNS and SASEGT. J gave up 4 bases and V 6 bases, and 5 bases lay outside the gene matches. The CDR3 length is 13 residues. The DNA of the CDR3 is TGTGCCAGCAGGCGGACAGGCTTCTATGGCTACACCTTC. This translates into CASRRTGFYGYTF.

The gene calls are TRBV7-8 and TRBJ1-6; D remains unclear. The germline V gene encodes CDR1 SGHVS and CDR2 FQNEAQ. CDR3 length: 11 amino acids. Trimming took 1 base from V and 9 from J, leaving 1 base between them. The CDR3 is CASSLGSPLHF. CDR3 nucleotide sequence: TGTGCCAGCAGCTTAGGTTCACCCCTCCACTTT.